Following are 26 T cell receptor beta chains from one sample sequenced in a study of T cells in women clearing cervical HPV infection. TCRdb's copy holds only in-frame clones and misses some; the assay was immunoSEQ multiplex PCR. The sample has tens of thousands of clones; the top ten hold 1.6%. Material: blood buffy coat. All receptors come from a woman between 18 and 75 years old with a cervical HPV16 infection that either progressed to CIN3+ or cleared (not recorded which).

As concerns this clone: The read ends 3 residues before the CDR3 terminus; that terminus is restored from the germline J gene. The chain combines TRBV6-1 with TRBJ2-2, with TRBD1 matching over 9 bases. The CDR3 runs to 15 residues. The junction had 1 base not matched to a gene; V was cut back by 2 bases and J by 3 bases. Germline V gene lookup returns CDR1 MNHNS and CDR2 SASEGT. The CDR3 is CASSEWTGDTGELFF. The sequenced CDR3 bases are TGTGCCAGCAGTGAATGGACAGGGGACACCGGGGAG.

A word on this clone: The CDR3 end lies 3 residues beyond the end of the read and is filled in from the germline J gene. This chain joins TRBV20-1 and TRBJ1-1; D not resolved. Trimming removed 4 bases at V and 1 base at J, with 10 bases between. The CDR3 extends over 13 amino acids. Per germline, CDR1 DFQATT and CDR2 SNEGSKA (reference sequence). The CDR3 protein is CSANTPRNTEAFF. The sequenced part of the CDR3 DNA is TGCAGTGCTAACACGCCCCGGAACACTGAA.

For this clone: The CDR3 end falls 3 residues outside the read, so it is completed with the germline J gene. The rearrangement joins TRBV2 to TRBJ1-1; D remains unclear. Germline-derived CDR1 and CDR2 are SNHLY and FYNNEI. CDR3 length equals 11 residues. The chain's CDR3 is CASSVDAEAFF. The sequenced CDR3 bases are TGTGCCAGCAGTGTAGACGCGGAG.

Points on this clone: Sequencing ends 3 residues short of the CDR3 end; the germline J gene provides the rest. The gene calls are TRBV19 and TRBJ2-3, with 8 bases lining up with TRBD1. Trimming removed 7 bases from V and 1 base from J; junction bases left unmatched: 4. The CDR3 sequence is 14 residues long. Germline values: CDR1 LNHDA, CDR2 SQIVND (reference sequence). The CDR3 sequence is CASKETGGTDTQYF. The CDR3 bases that were read are TGTGCCAGTAAGGAGACAGGGGGCACAGATACG.

On this clone: A read error may account for a junction end that differs from germline. The DNA ends 3 residues before the CDR3 does, and the rest of the CDR3 is filled in from the germline J gene. The same CDR3 also results from other DNA sequences found in this sample. This chain links TRBV2 with TRBJ1-2; 9 bases are shared with TRBD1. The germline CDR1 and CDR2 sequences are SNHLY and FYNNEI. The CDR3 runs 13 residues. The CDR3 loop reads CASRVDRGDGYTF. The covered CDR3 bases are TGTGCCAGCAGGGTAGACAGGGGGGATGGA.

This clone is classed as medium-sized by frequency. The read finishes 3 residues shy of the CDR3 end, and the germline J gene is used to complete it. The rearrangement links TRBV7-3 to TRBJ2-1; D remains ambiguous. Germline values: CDR1 SGHTA, CDR2 FQGTGA. The CDR3 totals 15 residues. V lost 3 bases to trimming and J lost 0 bases, with 9 bases between them. The DNA read from the CDR3 is TGTGCCAGCAGCTTTGCGGTTAGCTCCTACAATGAG. It is translated as CASSFAVSSYNE. From start to end, the CDR3 is CASSFAVSSYNEQFF.

Concerning this clone: The sequenced fragment ends 3 residues before the CDR3 boundary, so the rest is inferred from the germline J gene. The chain uses TRBV10-3 and TRBJ2-6; 10 bases align to TRBD1. The CDR3 contains 18 residues. Germline assignment: CDR1 ENHRY and CDR2 SYGVKD. Trimming cost V 6 bases and J 3 bases; bases outside gene matches: 11. CDR3 bases read: TGTGCCATCAGGGATCTGACAGGGGGCGCGGGTGGGGCCAACGTC. This translates into CAIRDLTGGAGGANV. The entire CDR3 sequence reads CAIRDLTGGAGGANVLTF.

Of note for this clone: Read coverage stops 3 residues before the CDR3 terminus; the germline J gene supplies the remainder. This chain joins TRBV18 and TRBJ1-2; D unresolved. The CDR3 is 17 residues long. Germline V gene data show CDR1 as KGHSH and CDR2 as LQKENI. The CDR3 spells CASSPRSGSFGTDTYTF. The CDR3 bases that were read are TGTGCCAGCTCACCACGGAGCGGGAGTTTCGGCACAGATACC.

Concerning this clone: The read halts 3 residues ahead of the CDR3 end, with the missing end drawn from the germline J gene. This chain connects TRBV2 to TRBJ1-1, with D hard to call. Germline CDR1 SNHLY, CDR2 FYNNEI. V gave up 6 bases and J gave up 7 bases, with 18 bases separating them. The CDR3 sequence is 14 residues long. CDR3 residues: CASREQAAGSEAFF. Incomplete CDR3 DNA: TGTGCCAGCAGGGAGCAGGCGGCGGGAAGTGAA.

About this clone: The read terminates 3 residues ahead of where the CDR3 ends, so the germline J gene completes it. The genes are TRBV12-3 or TRBV12-4 and TRBJ2-3; the match to TRBD2 covers 11 bases. The length of the CDR3 is 16 residues. V gave up 5 bases and J gave up 4 bases; unmatched junction bases: 8. The chain's CDR3 is CASSISSGRSSDTQYF. The sequenced CDR3 bases are TGTGCCAGCAGTATATCTAGCGGGAGGAGCTCAGATACG.

As concerns this clone: The CDR3 is cut off 3 residues early in the read; its end comes from the germline J gene. The chain recombines TRBV7-3 with TRBJ2-2, with D possibly matching TRBD1 (6 bases). Germline-derived CDR1 and CDR2 are SGHTA and FQGTGA. The CDR3 is made up of 15 amino acids. The sequenced CDR3 bases are TGTGCCAGCAGCTTAACGGGTTCGCCAGGGGAAAAG. It encodes CASSLTGSPGEK. The whole CDR3 sequence is CASSLTGSPGEKLFF.

About this clone: The missing CDR3 end, 3 residues past where the read stops, is filled in from the germline J gene. The chain couples TRBV2 to TRBJ2-1; the match to TRBD2 covers 14 bases. With V trimmed by 8 bases and J by 9 bases, 0 bases remained unmatched. This CDR3 comprises 12 residues. CDR1 is SNHLY and CDR2 is FYNNEI in the germline V gene. CDR3 protein: CASGLAGGEQFF. The CDR3 DNA, read in part, is TGTGCCAGCGGACTAGCGGGGGGTGAG.

In the case of this clone: Read sequence stops 3 residues before the CDR3 end, and the germline J gene provides the missing end. This sequence joins TRBV7-7 and TRBJ1-2, with a tentative D call TRBD1 (6 bases). In germline, CDR1 is SSHAT, CDR2 FNYEAQ (reference sequence). The CDR3 is 16 residues long. The CDR3 spells CASSLGVAGAQETYTF. The part of the CDR3 DNA that was read is TGTGCCAGCAGCTTAGGGGTAGCGGGGGCCCAAGAGACC.

This clone is labeled medium-sized based on frequency. The read terminates 3 residues ahead of where the CDR3 ends, so the germline J gene completes it. The rearrangement uses TRBV29-1 and TRBJ2-7; D is unresolved. Germline V gene sequence: CDR1 SQVTM, CDR2 ANQGSEA. The CDR3 spans 12 residues. Trimming pared 7 bases from V and 0 bases from J, leaving 10 bases between. CDR3 region: CSAISDSYEQYF. Partial CDR3 DNA: TGCAGCGCTATATCCGACTCCTACGAG.

A word on this clone: Read data end 3 residues before the CDR3 end; the end is taken from the germline J gene. This sequence joins TRBV12-3 or TRBV12-4 and TRBJ2-2; D call uncertain. The CDR3 runs to 12 residues. Trimming took 7 bases from V and 1 from J, leaving 4 bases between them. The CDR3 is CASNWNTGELFF. The CDR3 DNA, read in part, is TGTGCCAGCAACTGGAACACCGGGGAG.

Worth noting for this clone: The sequence runs out 3 residues before the end of the CDR3; the remainder is reconstructed from the germline J gene. J is TRBJ2-5 and V is TRBV20-1; TRBD1 agrees at 7 bases. CDR3 length: 14 residues. Per germline, CDR1 DFQATT and CDR2 SNEGSKA (reference sequence). V dropped 5 bases and J dropped 2; count of bases not matched to a gene: 8. CDR3 DNA (partial): TGCAGTGCTTATGGACAGGCGACACAAGAGACC. This encodes CSAYGQATQET. In full, the CDR3 is CSAYGQATQETQYF.

As regards this clone: Read sequence stops 3 residues before the CDR3 end, and the germline J gene provides the missing end. The J gene is TRBJ2-3, the V gene TRBV6-2 or TRBV6-3, with 8 positions matching TRBD1. The germline CDR1 and CDR2 sequences are MNHEY and SVGEGT. The CDR3 loop spans 15 amino acids. The sequenced part of the CDR3 DNA is TGTGCCAGCGGCCGGGGGCAGGGGGCACAAGAGACG. It translates to CASGRGQGAQET. In full, the CDR3 is CASGRGQGAQETQYF.

A word on this clone: The CDR3 goes on 3 residues after the read ends, and that part is filled in from the germline J gene. V is TRBV5-1 and J is TRBJ1-2; D is undetermined. There are 13 residues in the CDR3. The germline V gene encodes CDR1 SGHRS and CDR2 YFSETQ. The sequenced CDR3 bases are TGCGCCAGCAGCTTGGAGAATGGCAGGGGC. Residues: CASSLENGRG. The whole CDR3 sequence is CASSLENGRGYTF. The variable domain in full, with the rest retrieved from reference TRBV5-1 and TRBJ1-2, is KAGVTQTPRYLIKTRGQQVTLSCSPISGHRSVSWYQQTPGQGLQFLFEYFSETQRNKGNFPGRFSGRQFSNSRSEMNVSTLELGDSALYLCASSLENGRGYTFGSGTRLTVV.

As regards this clone: The read comes to an end 3 residues before the CDR3 does, leaving the germline J gene to fill in the end. The chain uses TRBV7-9 and TRBJ2-4, with D maybe TRBD2 (6 bases). CDR3 length: 11 amino acids. In germline, CDR1 is SEHNR, CDR2 FQNEAQ (reference sequence). CDR3 DNA (partial): TGTGCCAGCAGCCACGAGGAGGGT. Protein product: CASSHEEG. The entire CDR3 is CASSHEEGQYF. The full variable domain, in which reference TRBV7-9 and TRBJ2-4 provide the parts outside the CDR3, is DTGVSQNPRHKITKRGQNVTFRCDPISEHNRLYWYRQTLGQGPEFLTYFQNEAQLEKSRLLSDRFSAERPKGSFSTLEIQRTEQGDSAMYLCASSHEEGQYFGAGTRLSVL.

Concerning this clone itself: The CDR3 end lies 3 residues beyond the end of the read and is filled in from the germline J gene. V is TRBV5-1 and J is TRBJ2-3, with 12 bases identical to TRBD2. This CDR3 is 17 amino acids long. V was pared by 1 base and J by 1 base, with 4 bases of the junction left unmatched. Germline CDR1 reads SGHRS; CDR2 reads YFSETQ. The sequenced part of the CDR3 DNA is TGCGCCAGCAGCTTGCATTCTAGCGGGGGGGGCACAGATACG. This codes for CASSLHSSGGGTDT. The full CDR3 reads CASSLHSSGGGTDTQYF.

Worth noting for this clone: One end of the junction is discordant with germline, which a read error may explain. The read ends 3 residues before the CDR3 terminus; that terminus is restored from the germline J gene. This sample includes further DNA sequences coding for the same CDR3. The chain combines TRBV7-2 with TRBJ1-3, with D perhaps TRBD1 (5 bases). The CDR3 is made up of 14 amino acids. Germline V gene sequence: CDR1 SGHTA, CDR2 FQGNSA. CDR3 loop: CASSLGRVGNTIYF. The sequenced CDR3 bases are TGTGCCAGCAGCTTGGGGCGAGTGGGAAACACG.

As concerns this clone: The CDR3 end is not reached by the read, which stops 3 residues before it; the germline J gene fills it in. V usage is TRBV28 and J usage is TRBJ1-1; maybe TRBD1 (6 bases). The CDR3 runs 13 residues. V lost 7 bases, J lost 2 bases, and 11 bases lay in between. CDR1 and CDR2 from the germline V gene are MDHEN and SYDVKM. The CDR3: CASKGQVNTEAFF. Incomplete CDR3 DNA: TGTGCCAGCAAGGGACAAGTCAACACTGAA.

CDR3 loop: CSVEDLGTGGVGQYF. The sequenced CDR3 bases are TGCAGCGTTGAAGATCTGGGGACAGGGGGCGTCGGT. J is TRBJ2-4 and V is TRBV29-1, with 12 bases that match TRBD1. With the read ending 3 residues before the CDR3 end, the germline J gene is used to fill in that end. The CDR3 length is 15 residues. CDR1 and CDR2 from the germline V gene are SQVTM and ANQGSEA.

Turning to this clone: Sequencing ends 3 residues short of the CDR3 end; the germline J gene provides the rest. The V and J genes are TRBV2 and TRBJ1-5; D may be TRBD1 (5 bases). The CDR3 contains 13 residues. Trimming removed 7 bases from V and 7 bases from J, with 14 bases in between. CDR1 is SNHLY, CDR2 FYNNEI, per germline. The covered CDR3 bases are TGTGCCAGCAATCTTGACAGCCAACAGCCC. Translated: CASNLDSQQP. From start to end, the CDR3 is CASNLDSQQPQHF.

As to this clone: The read ends 3 residues early relative to the CDR3; the germline J gene fills the gap. The chain combines TRBV20-1 with TRBJ1-4, with unresolved D. The V end was cut by 5 bases, the J end by 2 bases, with 12 bases between. CDR1 and CDR2 (germline): DFQATT, SNEGSKA (reference sequence). The CDR3 has 14 residues. CDR3 DNA (partial): TGCAGTGCTGCTCTAGGAGGCACTAATGAAAAA. Translated: CSAALGGTNEK. The full CDR3 protein reads CSAALGGTNEKLFF.

Points on this clone: Sequencing ends 3 residues short of the CDR3 end; the germline J gene provides the rest. At the DNA level, this CDR3 is encoded by other sequences in the same sample as well. The chain joins TRBV5-1 to TRBJ1-3, with TRBD1 identical over 10 bases. The CDR3 spans 16 residues. With V trimmed by 0 bases and J by 0 bases, 0 bases remained unmatched. CDR1 and CDR2 from the germline V gene are SGHRS and YFSETQ. The sequenced CDR3 bases are TGCGCCAGCAGCTTGGGGACAGGGGGCTCTGGAAACACC. Its translation is CASSLGTGGSGNT. The whole CDR3 sequence reads CASSLGTGGSGNTIYF.